The T cell receptor beta chain under discussion was sequenced for a study of control samples from healthy donors and cancer patients. Germline V gene sequence: CDR1 MNHEY, CDR2 SVGEGT. The CDR3 has 16 amino acids. V gave up 5 bases and J gave up 2 bases, with 17 bases separating them. This clone appeared a single time. Measured with immunoSEQ multiplex PCR; TCRdb has only the in-frame clones, and not every one. The top ten clones hold around 4.6% of a sample with about 140,000 clones, roughly nine tenths of them seen once. Sequencing input: blood. This sequence originates from a man younger than 45 in good health. The chain employs TRBV6-2 or TRBV6-3 and TRBJ2-3; D not resolved. The CDR3 reads CASSTTHSQITDTQYF. CDR3 coding DNA: TGTGCCAGCAGTACGACTCACTCGCAGATCACAGATACGCAGTATTTT.